This entry lists 8 T cell receptor beta chains sequenced from one sample in a study of blood T cell repertoires in COVID-19. The protocol was immunoSEQ multiplex PCR, while the TCRdb copy is restricted to in-frame clones and leaves out a portion. There are around 280,000 clones in the sample; roughly 90% occur only once, and about 11% lies in the top ten. Sequencing used peripheral blood. Receptor source: a woman aged 25 to 39 with COVID-19, enrolled during active disease.

A few counts support this clone. The chain couples TRBV28 to TRBJ1-5; TRBD1 might be the D (5 bases). This CDR3 has 13 residues. V was clipped by 2 bases and J by 5 bases, with 7 bases between them. Germline lookup yields CDR1 MDHEN and CDR2 SYDVKM. CDR3 sequence (DNA): TGTGCCAGCAGTTTAGTAGGGGATCAGCCCCAGCATTTT. Encoded protein: CASSLVGDQPQHF.

The J gene is TRBJ1-2, the V gene TRBV6-5; maybe TRBD1 (6 bases). V was trimmed by 6 bases and J by 7 bases, leaving 18 bases between them. Germline loops: CDR1 MNHEY, CDR2 SVGAGI. This CDR3 is 14 amino acids long. CDR3 sequence (DNA): TGTGCCAGCAGCATGACAGGCTCCCGCGGTGGCTACACCTTC. Amino acid sequence: CASSMTGSRGGYTF.

The chain is built from TRBV2 and TRBJ2-7, with TRBD2 as a possible D gene (5 bases). CDR1 is SNHLY, CDR2 FYNNEI, per germline. The germline V and J ends were trimmed by 5 bases and 1 base, with 12 bases remaining between them. This CDR3 is 14 amino acids long. This CDR3 reads CASSMDSRSYEQYF. CDR3 nucleotides: TGTGCCAGCAGTATGGACTCACGTTCCTACGAGCAGTACTTC.

The sample holds one count of this clone. V and J are TRBV9 and TRBJ1-1, with D perhaps TRBD1 (5 bases). Germline values: CDR1 SGDLS, CDR2 YYNGEE. The CDR3 runs 14 residues. Trimming removed 1 base at V and 1 base at J, with 8 bases between. CDR3 sequence reads: CASSVHTGNTEAFF. The DNA for the CDR3 is TGTGCCAGCAGCGTACATACAGGGAACACTGAAGCTTTCTTT. Full variable domain (remainder filled in from reference TRBV9 and TRBJ1-1): DSGVTQTPKHLITATGQRVTLRCSPRSGDLSVYWYQQSLDQGLQFLIQYYNGEERAKGNILERFSAQQFPDLHSELNLSSLELGDSALYFCASSVHTGNTEAFFGQGTRLTVV.

The rearrangement links TRBV12-3 or TRBV12-4 to TRBJ1-2, with 10 bases matching TRBD1. V shed 8 bases and J 8 bases; nucleotides not matched to a gene: 5. The CDR3 is made up of 12 amino acids. The DNA of the CDR3 is TGTGCCAGCGCGCGGGACAGGGGCGGCTACACCTTC. It is translated as CASARDRGGYTF.

The chain links TRBV7-3 to TRBJ1-1, with D hard to call. Germline CDR1 is SGHTA and CDR2 is FQGTGA. This CDR3 spans 13 amino acids. V was trimmed by 6 bases and J by 0 bases, leaving 8 bases between them. The CDR3 sequence is CASSAGMNTEAFF. The CDR3 nucleotides read TGTGCCAGCAGTGCGGGGATGAACACTGAAGCTTTCTTT.

The CDR3 nucleotides are TGTGCCAGCAGCTCCGGACAGGGGAGATATACGCAGTATTTT. Residues: CASSSGQGRYTQYF. The chain is built from TRBV5-4 and TRBJ2-3; TRBD1 matches at 9 bases. V gave up 3 bases and J gave up 7 bases; unmatched junction bases: 6. The CDR3 is 14 amino acids. Germline CDR1 SGHNT, CDR2 YYREEE (reference sequence).

The rearrangement uses TRBV3-1 (or the pseudogene TRBV3-2) and TRBJ1-4; D is possibly TRBD1 (5 bases). From germline, CDR1 is LGHDT and CDR2 YNNKEL (reference sequence). The CDR3 has 16 amino acids. Trimming cost V 4 bases and J 4 bases, with 16 bases left between them. This CDR3 reads CASSPPYGGDNEKLFF. The CDR3 DNA follows: TGTGCCAGCAGCCCGCCATATGGAGGGGATAATGAAAAACTGTTTTTT.